Below, one TCR beta chain is given with its context. Antigen unknown. Method: immunoSEQ multiplex PCR; TCRdb's copy keeps in-frame clones and lacks some. The table shows 85,000 to 95,000 clones, with roughly nine tenths occurring only once. Germline-derived CDR1 and CDR2 are KGHSH and LQKENI. This CDR3 comprises 11 residues. J was trimmed by 14 bases and V by 2 bases; bases with no gene match: 5. The data were taken from a study of OX40 agonist ivuxolimab in advanced cancers. Study outcomes and limitations: CD8+ T cells were the subset that, on average, had more expanded clones than CD4+. The authors did not determine the antigen specificity of the expanded peripheral T cells.

The V gene is TRBV18, the J gene TRBJ1-1; 7 bases align to TRBD1. The source of this sequence is an adult with an advanced solid tumor such as melanoma, head and neck, liver or kidney cancer. This specimen was CD4+ or CD8+ T cells sorted from blood, taken in a trial of the OX40 agonist ivuxolimab. The CDR3 protein is CASSPGTEQFF. CDR3 nucleotides: TGTGCCAGCTCACCAGGGACAGAGCAATTCTTT.